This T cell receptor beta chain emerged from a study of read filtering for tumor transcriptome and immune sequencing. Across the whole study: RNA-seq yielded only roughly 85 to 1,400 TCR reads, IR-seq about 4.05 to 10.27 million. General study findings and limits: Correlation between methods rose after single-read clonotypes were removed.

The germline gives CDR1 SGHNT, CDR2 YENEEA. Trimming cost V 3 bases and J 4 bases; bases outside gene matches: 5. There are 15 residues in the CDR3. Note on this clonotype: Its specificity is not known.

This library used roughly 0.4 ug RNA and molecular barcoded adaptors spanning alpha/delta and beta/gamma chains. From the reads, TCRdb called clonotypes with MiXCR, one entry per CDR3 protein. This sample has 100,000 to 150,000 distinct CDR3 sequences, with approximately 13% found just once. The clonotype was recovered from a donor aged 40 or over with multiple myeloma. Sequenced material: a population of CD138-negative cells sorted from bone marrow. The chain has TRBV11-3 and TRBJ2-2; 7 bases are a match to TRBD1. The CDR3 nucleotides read TGTGCCAGCAGCTTGGGGACAGCATTCACCGGGGAGCTGTTTTTT. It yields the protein CASSLGTAFTGELFF.